This T cell receptor (beta chain) is drawn from a study of T cells expressing NK-cell markers. Study-level background: Within the sequenced cohort of eight donors, seven exhibited HCMV seropositivity and one was seronegative. Broader study findings: In a handful of donors, these clonotypes also led the CD3+CD56-NKG2C+ fraction. Expanded NKG2C+ T cell clones had unclear HCMV specificity.

Remarks on this clonotype: The antigen is unknown.

The length of the CDR3 is 16 residues. TCRdb re-analyzed the 5' RACE reads; it lists each CDR3 protein once, without DNA. Its clone listing holds fewer than 400,000 distinct CDR3 sequences. The V gene is TRBV1, the J gene TRBJ2-1; the D call of TRBD1 rests on TCRdb alone, since no DNA is present to check it. TRBV1 constitutes a pseudogene. This clonotype was obtained from a woman aged 45-59 years in good health. The sample comprised blood T cells: a sorted CD56 or NKG2C T cell subset, CD4+ or CD8+ T cells, or bulk PBMC T cells (not recorded which). CDR3: CTSSQFSEGTYNEQFF.